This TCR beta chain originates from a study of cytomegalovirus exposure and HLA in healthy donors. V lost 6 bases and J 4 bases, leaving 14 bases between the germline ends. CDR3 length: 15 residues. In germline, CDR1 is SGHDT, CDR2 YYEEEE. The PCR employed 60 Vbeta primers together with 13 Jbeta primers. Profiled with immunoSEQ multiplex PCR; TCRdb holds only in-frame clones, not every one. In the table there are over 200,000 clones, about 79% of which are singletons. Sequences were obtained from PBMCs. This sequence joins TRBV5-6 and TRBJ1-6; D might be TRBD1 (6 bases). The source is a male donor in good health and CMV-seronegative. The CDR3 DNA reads TGTGCCAGCACCAGAGGGGGTGGTTATAATTCACCCCTCCACTTT. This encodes CASTRGGGYNSPLHF.